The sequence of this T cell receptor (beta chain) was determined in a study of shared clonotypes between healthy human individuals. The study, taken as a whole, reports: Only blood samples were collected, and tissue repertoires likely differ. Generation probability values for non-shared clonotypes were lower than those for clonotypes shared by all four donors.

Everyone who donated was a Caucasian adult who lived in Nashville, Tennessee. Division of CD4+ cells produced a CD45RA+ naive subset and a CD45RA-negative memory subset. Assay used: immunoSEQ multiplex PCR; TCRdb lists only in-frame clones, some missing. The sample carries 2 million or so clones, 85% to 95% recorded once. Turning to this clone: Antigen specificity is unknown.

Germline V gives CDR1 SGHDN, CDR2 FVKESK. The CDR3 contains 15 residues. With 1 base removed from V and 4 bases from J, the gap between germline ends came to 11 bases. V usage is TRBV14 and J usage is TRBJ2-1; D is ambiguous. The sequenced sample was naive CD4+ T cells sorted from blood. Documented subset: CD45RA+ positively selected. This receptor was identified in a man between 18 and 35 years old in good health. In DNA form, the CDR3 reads TGTGCCAGCAGCCAAGTCAGTGAAGCTTACAATGAGCAGTTCTTC. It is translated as CASSQVSEAYNEQFF.